This T cell receptor beta chain was identified during a study of cytomegalovirus exposure and HLA in healthy donors (dated by TCRdb to about 2017). Study-level background: In an earlier analysis of about 560 of the donors, 250 to 350 Gb of sequence data and 117 million unique TCR beta sequences from about 190 million T cells were reported. HLA typing included class I and class II loci at four-digit resolution. Using immunosequencing, the study profiled T cell repertoires from 550 to 750 subjects and related those repertoires to cytomegalovirus serostatus. An earlier analysis of fewer than 700 of the donors applied high-throughput TCR beta sequencing to assess whether each TCR beta V gene segment acted as functional or pseudogenic. Among some 400 genotyped donors of the cohort, an average of roughly 240,000 unique TCR beta nucleotide sequences were sequenced per donor, roughly 20% of them non-productive. The study was designed to test whether signatures of past pathogen exposure could be identified by cataloging public T cell receptors. Of the roughly 400 genotyped donors, 75% to 85% were placed in the genetic ancestry cluster associated with self-reported Caucasian donors. Alongside the repertoire data, information on donor age, sex, ethnicity and CMV serostatus was compiled. Roughly 300 gigabases of sequencing data and around 80 million unique TCR sequences made up an early release that covered several hundred HLA-typed donors. In the later analysis, no new phenotypic data were used to find candidate immune exposures; instead, reliance was placed on TCR beta sequences and their occurrence across donors. Besides the first cohort of around 700 subjects, a separate validation cohort made up of 120 different subjects was used. A later analysis re-examined previously published TCR beta repertoires from about 670 donors and added high-resolution HLA genotyping to investigate patterns of TCR occurrence. Several DR-DQ haplotypes were treated as single units for association and clustering because of strong linkage in the cohort. Genome-wide SNP genotypes for about 55% of the roughly 670 donors were used in a later genetic analysis, which treated that subset as a discovery cohort. All discovery cohort repertoires had been generated using a single sequencing platform. Typing coverage varied by locus: roughly 620-630 donors for A, B, C, DRB1 and DQB1; under 550 for DQA1; approximately 610 for DPA1; approximately 490 for DPB1. To predict cytomegalovirus infection status, the study combined high-throughput TCR immunosequencing, statistical association of individual TCRs with disease status, and machine learning.

The cohort consisted of hundreds of healthy bone marrow donors. Cohort members were all nominally healthy when sampled, although unrecorded immune exposures were likely present. The donor was CMV seronegative and belonged to the group of 352 seronegative cohort members. A peripheral blood sample was provided by each donor, and peripheral blood mononuclear cells were used for TCR beta sequencing. Genomic DNA was extracted from the blood cell samples with the Qiagen DNeasy Blood Extraction Kit. Findings and caveats that apply to the study as a whole: Most TCR sequences were seen in very few donors, while some public TCRs were found in many individuals. A further reported finding was that TCR beta sequences accurately predicted the HLA-A and HLA-B alleles for most subjects in the first cohort. Sequencing depth was assumed to be roughly uniform across donors in the presence/absence analyses, though that assumption may not hold. Because HLA typing was missing for some donors at each locus, association tests included only the typed subset. An earlier analysis of 587 of the donors showed that most TCR beta V segments appeared in productive rearrangements either about 87% or about 30% of the time, which broadly matched IMGT annotations. A few of the identified cytomegalovirus-associated TCR beta chains were confirmed in vitro to be specific for cytomegalovirus antigens. Compared with the 666-donor mean, donors in an Asian-associated ancestry cluster had fewer N-insertions in productive TCRs, according to a later genetic analysis. For the cohort, immune exposure information was limited to CMV serostatus. According to a later analysis, TCR association rates differed among HLA loci, with DRB1 alleles showing the most associated TCRs and HLA-C alleles showing the fewest. A later analysis associated 16,951 TCR beta sequences with specific HLA alleles at a false discovery rate of 0.05. According to a later analysis, most CMV-associated TCR beta chains appeared to be HLA-restricted, and the HLA associations seemed to be driven largely by CMV exposure. The sequencing pipeline was judged likely to have produced a cluster of highly shared sequence variants as a technical artifact. In both the original and validation cohorts, the classifier was reported to diagnose cytomegalovirus status with high specificity and sensitivity. When HLA alleles, especially DR and DQ, strongly co-occurred, attributing TCR associations to individual alleles was difficult. The authors suggested that the approach could potentially be generalized to other disease states and immunological phenotypes. In a later analysis, HLA-associated TCR beta chains showed more clonal expansion and lower generation probabilities than non-associated chains that were equally common. The study listed over 150 TCR beta chains as associated with cytomegalovirus. An association between a missense DCLRE1C variant and V-gene and J-gene trimming of TCR beta chains was found in a later genetic analysis and replicated in an independent cohort. This cohort had only TCR beta chains sequenced, and the lack of alpha or paired-chain data limited which features could be detected. Because the 87-base-pair reads could not distinguish some IMGT-functional V segments, including TRBV6-2 and TRBV6-3, those segments were excluded. Several of the top co-occurrence clusters appeared to be linked to parvovirus B19, influenza, CMV and Epstein-Barr virus, according to a later analysis. Because counts were too low, about 17 rarely observed V segments, including chromosome 9 orphons, were excluded from the earlier analysis of under 650 of the donors. Correlated functional status among segregating V segments might reflect linkage disequilibrium, but an unknown experimental factor could not be ruled out.

V and J lose 5 bases and 11 bases, and a span of 18 bases separates them. CDR1 and CDR2 are drawn from the germline V gene (reference sequence): SEHNR, FQNEAQ. The CDR3 goes from the cysteine to the phenylalanine over 13 residues. Only the CDR3 region is kept as DNA, spanning 39 bases read in frame from base 1. Of note for this clone: Its target antigen remains unknown. Within one base of it there is no much larger clone, and no base qualities were kept.

The library was prepared using the immunoSEQ multiplex PCR assay. For the multiplex PCR, a mixture combining 60 forward primers for TCR Vbeta segments and 13 reverse primers for TCR Jbeta segments was used. Amplification of the CDR3 region of rearranged TCR beta genes was performed with a multiplex PCR assay on genomic DNA. On the Illumina HiSeq System, the amplified TCR beta libraries were sequenced as 87-base-pair reads. The original pipeline was this. A later analysis tallied some 79 million unique TCR beta chains across the 600 to 700 repertoires, and some 10 million of those chains were shared by two or more donors. Raw reads were error-corrected and collapsed into unique sequences with a nearest-neighbor algorithm that merged closely related sequences to remove PCR and sequencing errors. V, D and J gene segments were assigned by aligning CDR3 sequences to IMGT reference sequences. For a sequence to be retained, a match of at least six nucleotides to both a V gene segment and a J gene segment was required. Rearrangements were classified as productive when the CDR3 lacked stop codons and remained in frame with V and J, and all other rearrangements were classified as non-productive. Following IMGT convention, CDR3 was defined as the stretch from the second conserved V-encoded cysteine to the conserved J-encoded phenylalanine. Sequences without an unambiguous match to a single V gene segment were excluded from the earlier analysis of approximately 600 of the donors. In an earlier analysis of around 590 of the donors, a V segment was called functional when productive rearrangements were above 56.7%, and segregating when the standard deviation between donors exceeded 5%. A statistical classification framework was built for diagnosing cytomegalovirus status from the catalog of TCR beta chain sequences. A later analysis assigned V and J genes by comparing TCR nucleotide sequences with IMGT/GENE-DB human TR gene sequences. In a later analysis, CDR3 sequences and most-parsimonious VDJ recombination scenarios were assigned using the TCRdist pipeline. In a later analysis, each TCR beta chain was defined by its CDR3 amino acid sequence together with its V-gene family, and reads lacking a unique V-gene family were excluded. As a way to deal with suspected cross-contamination and a sequencing artifact, a later analysis dropped approximately 570 nucleotide sequences that were highly shared and had low generation probability. In a later analysis, a clonal expansion index for each public chain was calculated from normalized within-repertoire ranks of inferred template counts. Generation probabilities in a later analysis came from a VDJ recombination model fitted to out-of-frame rearrangements, and those results were checked against IGoR. In a later analysis, TCR-TCR, TCR-HLA and TCR-CMV co-occurrence was scored with hypergeometric tests, and a repertoire-size bias correction was applied to TCR pairs. False discovery rates were estimated in a later analysis by permuting HLA or CMV assignments 20 times. In a later analysis, co-occurring TCRs were grouped using DBSCAN, and TCRdist sequence similarity was added for clustering within HLA-allele-positive subsets. Co-occurrence clustering excluded repertoires with fewer than 30,000 or more than 120,000 public chains, plus five with anomalous nucleotide sharing. Not all clones reach the TCRdb copy of this immuneACCESS table, which keeps in-frame sequences only. Checked studies attribute under half of the gap to unresolved V genes and leave the rest unexplained. The DNA gave D and trimming, while V, J and clone size come from that table. In this sample the table shows around 130,000 clones, around 8.5% of which occur a single time. The ten most abundant clones make up less than 7% of the sample.

This receptor was identified in a middle-aged man in good health and CMV-seronegative. Sequencing was carried out using PBMCs. The sequence is built from TRBV7-9 and TRBJ1-1; TRBD1 is possibly the D segment (6 matching bases). The sequenced DNA is TGTGCCAGCAGCGCCTCCGGGACAATCAGGGCTTTCTTT. Protein translation: CASSASGTIRAFF.